This T cell receptor beta chain was sequenced during a study of T cells in Graves' hyperthyroidism and ophthalmopathy. Study-level points and caveats: Researchers found most expanded thyroid clonotypes above 0.001 in blood as well. Onset of ophthalmopathy came a median roughly 6.5 months after the model predicted it.

V dropped 0 bases and J dropped 8 bases, with 11 bases sitting between them. The CDR3 loop spans 14 amino acids. Germline V CDR1 and CDR2: GTSNPN, SVGIG (reference sequence). Many counts were recorded for this clonotype. Its specificity is unknown. RNA transcripts yielded amplified TCR beta CDR3 regions. Carried out on the TCR CDR3, a first-round RT-PCR used the HTBI primer set. Each CDR3 protein is one row after TCRdb ran MiXCR on the multiplex PCR reads. The data show 400,000 to 600,000 distinct CDR3 sequences, around 20% seen once. The receptor comes from a man between 18 and 35 years old with Graves' hyperthyroidism. Sample: blood. This chain uses TRBV30 with TRBJ1-6; no definite D call. In nucleotides, the CDR3 is TGTGCCTGGAGTGTTGACACTAGCCATTCACCCCTCCACTTT. Translating gives CAWSVDTSHSPLHF.